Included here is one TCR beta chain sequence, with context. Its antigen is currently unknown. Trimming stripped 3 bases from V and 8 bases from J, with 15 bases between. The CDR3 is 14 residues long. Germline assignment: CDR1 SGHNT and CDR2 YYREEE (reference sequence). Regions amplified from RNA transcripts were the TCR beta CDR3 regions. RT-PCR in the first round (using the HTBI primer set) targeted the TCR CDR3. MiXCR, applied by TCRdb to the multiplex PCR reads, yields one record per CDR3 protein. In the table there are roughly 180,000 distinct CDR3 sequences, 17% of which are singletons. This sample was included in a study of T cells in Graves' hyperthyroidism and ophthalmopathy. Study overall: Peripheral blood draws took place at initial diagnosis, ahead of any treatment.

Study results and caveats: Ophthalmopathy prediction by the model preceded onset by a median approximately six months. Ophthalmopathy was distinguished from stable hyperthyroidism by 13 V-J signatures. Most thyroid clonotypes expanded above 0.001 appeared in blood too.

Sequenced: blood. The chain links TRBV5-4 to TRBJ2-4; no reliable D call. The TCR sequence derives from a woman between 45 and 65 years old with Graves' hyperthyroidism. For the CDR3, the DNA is TGTGCCAGCAGCTCCACCCGTGGTAGGGACATTCAGTACTTC. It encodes CASSSTRGRDIQYF.